Below, 17 T cell receptor beta chains from the same sample are listed, as sequenced in a study of blood T cell repertoires in COVID-19. Clones were sequenced by immunoSEQ multiplex PCR, and TCRdb holds only the in-frame ones, with some missing. The sample includes 310,000 or so clones, around 86% of them seen just once. The material sequenced was peripheral blood. These receptors were taken from a woman aged 50 to 65 with acute or convalescent COVID-19.

This chain connects TRBV7-2 to TRBJ2-3; weak D call: TRBD1 (6 bases). Trimming took 0 bases from V and 13 from J, leaving 17 bases between them. This CDR3 has 14 residues. Germline CDR1 reads SGHTA; CDR2 reads FQGNSA. This chain's CDR3 is CASSLAGDTGPKYF. The CDR3 nucleotides read TGTGCCAGCAGCTTAGCGGGGGACACGGGCCCAAAGTATTTT. The whole variable domain, filled in from reference TRBV7-2 and TRBJ2-3, reads GAGVSQSPSNKVTEKGKDVELRCDPISGHTALYWYRQSLGQGLEFLIYFQGNSAPDKSGLPSDRFSAERTGGSVSTLTIQRTQQEDSAVYLCASSLAGDTGPKYFGPGTRLTVL.

V is TRBV3-1 (or the pseudogene TRBV3-2) and J is TRBJ2-5, with 15 bases aligning to TRBD2. Per the germline V gene, CDR1 is LGHDT and CDR2 is YNNKEL (reference sequence). The ends lost 4 bases at V and 2 bases at J; junction bases unmatched: 8. This CDR3 has 18 residues. For the CDR3, the DNA is TGTGCCAGCAGCCGTGGACTAGCGGGAGGGCCTGGGCAAGAGACCCAGTACTTC. Translated: CASSRGLAGGPGQETQYF.

The genes are TRBV10-3 and TRBJ1-1; D is uncertain. The CDR3 loop spans 11 amino acids. Between the trimmed V and J ends, which lost 3 bases and 9 bases, there was a span of 8 bases. CDR1 and CDR2 (germline): ENHRY, SYGVKD. The CDR3 DNA sequence: TGTGCCATCAGTGACAGGCTCAAAGCTTTCTTT. This sequence encodes CAISDRLKAFF.

Details on this clone: This sample includes further DNA sequences coding for the same CDR3. This chain connects TRBV14 to TRBJ1-1, with TRBD1 matching over 9 bases. Germline values: CDR1 SGHDN, CDR2 FVKESK. This CDR3 spans 14 amino acids. Losses at the gene ends were 4 bases for V and 1 base for J; bases not matched to a gene: 1. CDR3 coding DNA: TGTGCCAGCAGCCCACAGGGGGCGAACACTGAAGCTTTCTTT. It specifies CASSPQGANTEAFF. The full variable domain, its missing parts supplied by reference TRBV14 and TRBJ1-1, is EAGVTQFPSHSVIEKGQTVTLRCDPISGHDNLYWYRRVMGKEIKFLLHFVKESKQDESGMPNNRFLAERTGGTYSTLKVQPAELEDSGVYFCASSPQGANTEAFFGQGTRLTVV.

The chain links TRBV7-3 to TRBJ2-7; 12 positions match TRBD2. Trimming cost V 5 bases and J 4 bases; bases outside gene matches: 6. The CDR3 consists of 15 residues. The V gene's germline CDR1 is SGHTA and CDR2 FQGTGA. The CDR3 region is CASSPGTSGRYEQYF. In DNA form, the CDR3 reads TGTGCCAGCAGCCCAGGGACTAGCGGGCGGTACGAGCAGTACTTC.

The chain couples TRBV3-1 (or the pseudogene TRBV3-2) to TRBJ1-4; D ambiguous. V lost 4 bases to trimming and J lost 0 bases, with 9 bases between them. The CDR3 is made up of 15 amino acids. CDR1 is LGHDT, CDR2 YNNKEL, per germline (reference sequence). CDR3 residues: CASSLQGATNEKLFF. CDR3 in DNA: TGTGCCAGCAGCCTACAAGGAGCAACTAATGAAAAACTGTTTTTT.

The chain carries TRBV5-1 and TRBJ2-3, with TRBD2 matching 7 bases. CDR3 length: 16 amino acids. V lost 0 bases, J lost 2 bases, and 6 bases stayed unmatched. Germline CDR1 is SGHRS and CDR2 is YFSETQ. CDR3 amino acids: CASSLDASGYTDTQYF. The CDR3 nucleotides read TGCGCCAGCAGCTTGGATGCTAGCGGATACACAGATACGCAGTATTTT.

This rearrangement joins TRBV28 to TRBJ1-3; unclear D gene. This CDR3 is built from 14 residues. V dropped 3 bases and J dropped 2 bases, with 8 bases sitting between them. Germline V gene lookup returns CDR1 MDHEN and CDR2 SYDVKM. The CDR3 DNA sequence: TGTGCCAGCAGTTTGCGTCCAACTGGAAACACCATATATTTT. Amino acids: CASSLRPTGNTIYF.

This clone was seen a handful of times. The V and J genes are TRBV1 and TRBJ1-2. TRBV1 is termed a pseudogene. The CDR3 has 9 residues. CDR3 loop: CTGGESNTF. For the CDR3, the DNA is TGCACCGGGGGGGAGTCAAACACCTTC.

V gene TRBV7-7 combines with J gene TRBJ2-1; 10 nucleotides align to TRBD2. With 1 base clipped from V and 9 bases from J, the junction kept 6 bases outside the gene matches. The germline V gene encodes CDR1 SSHAT and CDR2 FNYEAQ (reference sequence). CDR3 size: 15 residues. The DNA of the CDR3 is TGTGCCAGCAGCTTAGAATCTAGCGGGAGCTCTGAGCAGTTCTTC. It codes for CASSLESSGSSEQFF.

V and J are TRBV10-3 and TRBJ2-3; maybe TRBD2 (5 bases). V gave up 0 bases and J gave up 3 bases, with 16 bases separating them. This CDR3 is built from 17 residues. Germline CDR1 is ENHRY and CDR2 is SYGVKD. CDR3 DNA sequence: TGTGCCATCAGTGAGTCGATCGGCGGGCGTGGTACAGATACGCAGTATTTT. This encodes CAISESIGGRGTDTQYF.

This rearrangement joins TRBV11-2 to TRBJ2-5; 12 nucleotides align to TRBD2. CDR3 length equals 13 residues. Trimming took 6 bases from V and 4 from J; bases not matched to a gene: 0. CDR1 and CDR2 (germline): SGHAT, FQNNGV. Here the CDR3 reads CASRLAGGETQYF. In DNA form, the CDR3 reads TGTGCCAGCAGACTAGCGGGAGGAGAGACCCAGTACTTC.

This sequence joins TRBV10-3 and TRBJ1-2; D is unclear. The CDR3 sequence is 13 residues long. Germline CDR1 and CDR2: ENHRY and SYGVKD. With 4 bases removed from V and 4 bases from J, the gap between germline ends came to 10 bases. The CDR3 here is CAISGSLLYGYTF. The CDR3 DNA sequence: TGTGCCATCAGTGGGAGCCTGCTCTATGGCTACACCTTC.

The chain combines TRBV7-3 with TRBJ2-1; TRBD2 matches at 11 bases. Germline V gene sequence: CDR1 SGHTA, CDR2 FQGTGA. With V trimmed by 5 bases and J by 10 bases, 7 bases remained unmatched. This CDR3 comprises 14 residues. The chain's CDR3 is CASSPGLAVAEQFF. The CDR3 bases are TGTGCCAGCAGCCCGGGACTAGCGGTAGCGGAGCAGTTCTTC.

This chain uses TRBV5-8 with TRBJ1-4, with TRBD1 as a possible D gene (5 bases). The CDR3 contains 15 residues. Trimming cost V 4 bases and J 0 bases, with 10 bases left between them. Looked up from germline, CDR1 is SGHTS and CDR2 is YDEGEE. DNA of the CDR3: TGTGCCAGCAGCCCGACAGTGTCAACTAATGAAAAACTGTTTTTT. This sequence encodes CASSPTVSTNEKLFF.

This clone was recorded at least ten times. The gene calls are TRBV2 and TRBJ1-5, with 8 bases matching TRBD1. V was clipped by 5 bases and J by 2 bases; unmatched bases: 5. The germline V gene has CDR1 SNHLY and CDR2 FYNNEI. The CDR3 sequence is 15 residues long. The CDR3 nucleotides read TGTGCCAGCAGTTGGACAGGGTATGGCAATCAGCCCCAGCATTTT. Residues: CASSWTGYGNQPQHF.

The genes are TRBV4-1 and TRBJ2-7, with 9 nucleotides matching TRBD1. The CDR3 is 17 residues long. V was pared by 4 bases and J by 3 bases, with 13 bases of the junction left unmatched. Germline CDR1 reads MGHRA; CDR2 reads YSYEKL. Here the CDR3 reads CASSRAFYRDRDYEQYF. Here the CDR3 DNA reads TGCGCCAGCAGCCGGGCCTTTTACCGGGACAGGGACTACGAGCAGTACTTC.